This T cell receptor (beta chain) was documented in a study of cytomegalovirus exposure and HLA in healthy donors (dated by TCRdb to the late 2010s). Regarding the research as a whole: In an earlier analysis of about 560 of the donors, 276 Gb of sequence data and approximately 120 million unique TCR beta sequences from some 170 million T cells were reported. Every repertoire in the discovery cohort had been generated on one and the same sequencing platform. An early release covering around 630 HLA-typed donors comprised approximately 300 gigabases of sequencing data and approximately 80 million unique TCR sequences. A later analysis re-examined previously published TCR beta repertoires from around 670 donors and added high-resolution HLA genotyping to investigate patterns of TCR occurrence. Across some 400 genotyped donors of the cohort, an average of 235,054 unique TCR beta nucleotide sequences per donor were sequenced, and around 19% of those sequences were non-productive. Because of strong linkage in the cohort, five DR-DQ haplotypes were treated as single units for association and clustering. Both class I and class II loci were covered by HLA typing, at four-digit resolution. In an earlier analysis of roughly 580 of the donors, high-throughput TCR beta sequencing was used to judge whether each TCR beta V gene segment behaved as functional or pseudogenic. The genetic ancestry cluster associated with self-reported Caucasian donors included roughly four fifths of the roughly 400 genotyped donors. High-throughput TCR immunosequencing, statistical association of individual TCRs with disease status, and machine learning were combined to predict cytomegalovirus infection status. A separate validation cohort of roughly 120 different subjects was used in addition to the approximately 670-subject first cohort. Rather than using new phenotypic data, the later analysis identified candidate immune exposures from TCR beta sequences and from how often those sequences occurred across donors. The study profiled the T cell repertoires of 550 to 700 subjects by immunosequencing and related them to cytomegalovirus serostatus. Donor age, sex, ethnicity and CMV serostatus were collected together with the repertoire data. The aim of the study was to test whether cataloging public T cell receptors could identify signatures of past pathogen exposure. The number of donors typed differed by locus, with 629-630 for A, B, C, DRB1 and DQB1, 522 for DQA1, 606 for DPA1, and roughly 450 for DPB1. Genome-wide SNP genotypes for about three fifths of the roughly 670 donors were used in a later genetic analysis, which treated that subset as a discovery cohort. General conclusions and limits of the study: In a later analysis, more than 15,000 TCR beta sequences were associated with specific HLA alleles at a false discovery rate of 0.05. The authors suggested that the approach could potentially be generalized to other disease states and immunological phenotypes. A total of 150 to 200 TCR beta chains were listed by the study as associated with cytomegalovirus. Because counts were too low, more than 15 rarely observed V segments, including chromosome 9 orphons, were left out of the earlier analysis of approximately 500 of the donors. An association between a missense DCLRE1C variant and V-gene and J-gene trimming of TCR beta chains was found in a later genetic analysis and replicated in an independent cohort. When HLA alleles, especially DR and DQ, strongly co-occurred, TCR associations were difficult to assign to individual alleles. A group of highly shared sequence variants was considered likely to be a technical artifact of the sequencing pipeline. A later genetic analysis reported fewer N-insertions in productive TCRs among donors in an Asian-associated ancestry cluster than the roughly 620-donor mean. According to a later analysis, parvovirus B19, influenza, CMV and Epstein-Barr virus appeared linked to several top co-occurrence clusters. Most TCR sequences were observed very rarely across donors, whereas some public TCRs were present in many individuals. In a later analysis, HLA-associated TCR beta chains were found to be more clonally expanded and to have lower generation probabilities than equally common non-associated chains. The 87-base-pair reads could not distinguish some IMGT-functional V segments, including TRBV6-2 and TRBV6-3, so those segments were excluded. Sequencing depth was assumed to be roughly uniform across donors in the presence/absence analyses, though that assumption may not hold. For the cohort, immune exposure information was limited to CMV serostatus. A further reported finding was that TCR beta sequences accurately predicted the HLA-A and HLA-B alleles for most subjects in the first cohort. A later analysis found that most CMV-associated TCR beta chains appeared HLA-restricted, with HLA associations seemingly driven largely by CMV exposure. The classifier was reported to diagnose cytomegalovirus status with high specificity and sensitivity in both the original and validation cohorts. An earlier analysis of some 590 of the donors showed that most TCR beta V segments appeared in productive rearrangements either about 87% or about 30% of the time, which broadly matched IMGT annotations. Linkage disequilibrium might explain the correlated functional status among segregating V segments, but an unknown experimental factor could not be excluded. Only TCR beta chains were sequenced in this cohort, and the absence of alpha or paired-chain data limited detectable features. Because HLA typing was unavailable for some donors at each locus, only the typed subset was used in association tests. In a later analysis, TCR association rates were found to vary across HLA loci, with the most associated TCRs seen for DRB1 alleles and the fewest for HLA-C alleles. A few of the identified cytomegalovirus-associated TCR beta chains were confirmed in vitro to be specific for cytomegalovirus antigens.

The germline V gene sets CDR1 to SGHVS and CDR2 to FQNEAQ. Compared with germline, V lacks 6 bases and J lacks 4 bases; bases without a gene match: 13. The CDR3 runs 16 residues from the cysteine to the phenylalanine. The DNA shown is the 48-base CDR3, in frame from base 1. Receptor amplification or capture employed the immunoSEQ multiplex PCR assay. A mixture of 60 forward primers for TCR Vbeta segments and 13 reverse primers for TCR Jbeta segments was used in the multiplex PCR. Amplification of the CDR3 region of rearranged TCR beta genes was performed with a multiplex PCR assay on genomic DNA. The Illumina HiSeq System was used to sequence the amplified TCR beta libraries as 87-base-pair reads. Concerning the study's data processing: A later analysis tallied some 79 million unique TCR beta chains across the 666 repertoires, and around 9.9 million of those chains were shared by two or more donors. Raw reads were error-corrected and collapsed into unique sequences with a nearest-neighbor algorithm that merged closely related sequences to remove PCR and sequencing errors. CDR3 sequences were aligned to IMGT reference sequences to assign V, D and J gene segments. For a sequence to be retained, a match of at least six nucleotides was required to both a V gene segment and a J gene segment. A rearrangement was called productive if the CDR3 had no stop codons and remained in frame with V and J, and every other rearrangement was called non-productive. Following IMGT convention, CDR3 was defined as the stretch from the second conserved V-encoded cysteine up to the conserved J-encoded phenylalanine. The earlier analysis of 500 to 750 of the donors excluded any sequence lacking an unambiguous match to a single V gene segment. In an earlier analysis of some 590 of the donors, a V segment was called functional when productive rearrangements were above 56.7%, and segregating when the standard deviation between donors exceeded 5%. A statistical classification framework was built for diagnosing cytomegalovirus status from the catalog of TCR beta chain sequences. A later analysis assigned V and J genes by comparing TCR nucleotide sequences with IMGT/GENE-DB human TR gene sequences. Using the TCRdist pipeline, a later analysis assigned CDR3 sequences along with most-parsimonious VDJ recombination scenarios. In a later analysis, each TCR beta chain was defined by its CDR3 amino acid sequence together with its V-gene family, and reads lacking a unique V-gene family were excluded. To address suspected cross-contamination and a sequencing artifact, a later analysis removed approximately 600 highly shared, low-generation-probability nucleotide sequences. In a later analysis, a clonal expansion index for each public chain was calculated from normalized within-repertoire ranks of inferred template counts. A later analysis computed generation probabilities with a VDJ recombination model fitted to out-of-frame rearrangements, and checked the results against IGoR. A later analysis scored TCR-TCR, TCR-HLA and TCR-CMV co-occurrence with hypergeometric tests, applying a repertoire-size bias correction to TCR pairs. In a later analysis, false discovery rates were estimated by permuting HLA or CMV assignments 20 times. A later analysis grouped co-occurring TCRs with DBSCAN, adding TCRdist sequence similarity when clustering within HLA-allele-positive subsets. Repertoires with fewer than 30,000 or more than 120,000 public chains, plus five repertoires with anomalous nucleotide sharing, were excluded from co-occurrence clustering. Here the immuneACCESS table is served through TCRdb, limited to in-frame sequences with V and J called. Missing clones are a known gap in these copies; in checked studies unresolved V genes cover under half, and the rest lacks a known reason. The V and J calls and the clone size are those of that table, but D and trimming were determined from the DNA. This sample is represented by a few hundred thousand clones; more than 65% of them were singletons. The biggest ten clones account for 1.8% of the sample.

Concerning this clone itself: Which antigen it targets is not known. Base qualities are not at hand, and no much larger clone is one base apart.

The cohort comprised hundreds of healthy bone marrow donors. At the time of sampling, every cohort member was nominally healthy, though immune exposures that went unrecorded were likely present. The donor tested CMV seronegative, placing the donor among the 350 or so seronegative members of the cohort. Every donor gave a peripheral blood sample, and the peripheral blood mononuclear cells from that sample were used for TCR beta sequencing. The Qiagen DNeasy Blood Extraction Kit was used to extract genomic DNA from the blood cell samples. The sequence joins TRBV7-8 to TRBJ2-3, and TRBD2 aligns with 7 junction nucleotides. The TCR comes from a woman in her 30s in good health and CMV-seronegative. The sample comprised PBMCs. The DNA reads as follows: TGTGCCAGCAGTTTTCCTCCGGGGGGAGGATCAGATACGCAGTATTTT. This yields the protein CASSFPPGGGSDTQYF.